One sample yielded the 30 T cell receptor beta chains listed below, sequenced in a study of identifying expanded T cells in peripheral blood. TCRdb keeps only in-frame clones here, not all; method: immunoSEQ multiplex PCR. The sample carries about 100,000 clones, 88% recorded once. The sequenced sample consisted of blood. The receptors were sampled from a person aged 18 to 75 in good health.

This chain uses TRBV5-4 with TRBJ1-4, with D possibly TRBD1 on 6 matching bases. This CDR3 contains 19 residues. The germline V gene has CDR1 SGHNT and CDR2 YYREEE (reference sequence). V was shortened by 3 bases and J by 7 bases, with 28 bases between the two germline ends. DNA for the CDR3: TGTGCCAGCAGCTCAAGGAGACAGGCCTCCTTCGACCGGGGTGAAAAACTGTTTTTT. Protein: CASSSRRQASFDRGEKLFF.

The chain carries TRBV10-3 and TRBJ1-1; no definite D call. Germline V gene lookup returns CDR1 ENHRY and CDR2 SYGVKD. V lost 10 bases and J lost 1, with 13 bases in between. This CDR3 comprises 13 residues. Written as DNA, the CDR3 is TGTGCCACGCTCTCGGCCCCGAACACTGAAGCTTTCTTT. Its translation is CATLSAPNTEAFF.

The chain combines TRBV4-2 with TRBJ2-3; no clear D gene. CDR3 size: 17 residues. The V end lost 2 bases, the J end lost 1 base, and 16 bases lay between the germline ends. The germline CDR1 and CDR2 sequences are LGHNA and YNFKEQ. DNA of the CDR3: TGTGCCAGCAGCCAAAGCCCAGCAAGTATGGGCACAGATACGCAGTATTTT. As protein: CASSQSPASMGTDTQYF.

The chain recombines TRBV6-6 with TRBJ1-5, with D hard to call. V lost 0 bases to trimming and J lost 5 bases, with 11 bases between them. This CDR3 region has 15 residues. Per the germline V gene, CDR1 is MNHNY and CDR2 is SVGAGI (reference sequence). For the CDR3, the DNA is TGTGCCAGCAGTTACTCGAAGACGGCGGATCAGCCCCAGCATTTT. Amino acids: CASSYSKTADQPQHF.

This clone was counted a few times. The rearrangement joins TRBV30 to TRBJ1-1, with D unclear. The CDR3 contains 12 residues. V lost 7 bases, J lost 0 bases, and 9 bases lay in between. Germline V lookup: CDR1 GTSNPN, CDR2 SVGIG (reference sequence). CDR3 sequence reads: CASLGVNTEAFF. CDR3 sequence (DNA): TGTGCCTCCCTGGGCGTGAACACTGAAGCTTTCTTT.

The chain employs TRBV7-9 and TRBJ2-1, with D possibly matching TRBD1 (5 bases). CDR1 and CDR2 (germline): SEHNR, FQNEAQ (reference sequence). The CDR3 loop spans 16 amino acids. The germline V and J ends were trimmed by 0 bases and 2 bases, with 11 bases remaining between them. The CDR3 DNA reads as TGTGCCAGCAGCTTAGCAGGGGTTGGGGCCTACAATGAGCAGTTCTTC. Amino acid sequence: CASSLAGVGAYNEQFF. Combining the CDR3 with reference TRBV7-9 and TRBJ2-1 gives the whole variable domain DTGVSQNPRHKITKRGQNVTFRCDPISEHNRLYWYRQTLGQGPEFLTYFQNEAQLEKSRLLSDRFSAERPKGSFSTLEIQRTEQGDSAMYLCASSLAGVGAYNEQFFGPGTRLTVL.

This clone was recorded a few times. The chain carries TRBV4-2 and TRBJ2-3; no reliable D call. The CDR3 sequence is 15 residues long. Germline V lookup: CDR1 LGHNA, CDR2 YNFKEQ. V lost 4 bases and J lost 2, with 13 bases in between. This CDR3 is CASSPGETDTDTQYF. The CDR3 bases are TGTGCCAGCAGCCCAGGCGAGACGGACACAGATACGCAGTATTTT.

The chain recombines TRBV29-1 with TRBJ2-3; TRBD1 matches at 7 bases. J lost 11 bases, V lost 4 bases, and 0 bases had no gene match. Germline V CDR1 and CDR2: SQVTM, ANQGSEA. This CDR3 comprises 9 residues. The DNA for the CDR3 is TGCAGCGTTGGACAGGGGCAGTATTTT. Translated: CSVGQGQYF.

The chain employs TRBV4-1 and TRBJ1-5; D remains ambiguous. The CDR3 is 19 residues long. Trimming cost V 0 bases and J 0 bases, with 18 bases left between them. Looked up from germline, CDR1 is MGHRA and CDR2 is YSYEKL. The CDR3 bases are TGCGCCAGCAGCCAAGAGGCGCCCCCAGTCGCGTATAGCAATCAGCCCCAGCATTTT. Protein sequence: CASSQEAPPVAYSNQPQHF.

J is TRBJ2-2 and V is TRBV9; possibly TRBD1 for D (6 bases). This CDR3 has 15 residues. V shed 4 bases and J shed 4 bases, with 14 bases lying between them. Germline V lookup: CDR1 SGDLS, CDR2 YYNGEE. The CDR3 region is CASSPKWTVTGELFF. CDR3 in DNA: TGTGCCAGCAGCCCCAAATGGACAGTCACCGGGGAGCTGTTTTTT.

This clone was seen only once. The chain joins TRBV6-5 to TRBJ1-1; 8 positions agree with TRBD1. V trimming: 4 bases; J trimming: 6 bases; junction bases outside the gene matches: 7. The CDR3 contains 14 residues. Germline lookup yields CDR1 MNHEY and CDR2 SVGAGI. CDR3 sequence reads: CASSFRQGIAEAFF. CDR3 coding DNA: TGTGCCAGCAGTTTCCGACAGGGGATCGCTGAAGCTTTCTTT.

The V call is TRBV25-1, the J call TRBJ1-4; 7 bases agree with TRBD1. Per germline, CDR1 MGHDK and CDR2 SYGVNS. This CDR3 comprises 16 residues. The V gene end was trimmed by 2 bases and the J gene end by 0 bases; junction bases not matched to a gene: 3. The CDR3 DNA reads TGTGCCAGCAGTGAACCCCAGGGGGCAACTAATGAAAAACTGTTTTTT. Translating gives CASSEPQGATNEKLFF.

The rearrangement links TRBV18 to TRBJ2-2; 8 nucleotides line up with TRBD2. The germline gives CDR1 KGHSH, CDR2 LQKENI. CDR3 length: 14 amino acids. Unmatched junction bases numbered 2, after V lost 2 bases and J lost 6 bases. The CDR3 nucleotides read TGTGCCAGCTCACCAGCGGGAGGTGCCGGGGAGCTGTTTTTT. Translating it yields CASSPAGGAGELFF.

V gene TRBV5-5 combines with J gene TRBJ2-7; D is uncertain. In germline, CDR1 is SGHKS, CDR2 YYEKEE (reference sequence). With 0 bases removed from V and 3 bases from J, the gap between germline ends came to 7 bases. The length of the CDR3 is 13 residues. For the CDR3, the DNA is TGTGCCAGCAGCTTGGTTACCAGCTACGAGCAGTACTTC. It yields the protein CASSLVTSYEQYF.

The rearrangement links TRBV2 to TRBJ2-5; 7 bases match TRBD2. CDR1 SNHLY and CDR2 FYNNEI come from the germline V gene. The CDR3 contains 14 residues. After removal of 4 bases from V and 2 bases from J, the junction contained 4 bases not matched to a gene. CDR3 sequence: CASSGLAGQETQYF. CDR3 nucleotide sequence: TGTGCCAGCAGTGGACTAGCCGGGCAAGAGACCCAGTACTTC.

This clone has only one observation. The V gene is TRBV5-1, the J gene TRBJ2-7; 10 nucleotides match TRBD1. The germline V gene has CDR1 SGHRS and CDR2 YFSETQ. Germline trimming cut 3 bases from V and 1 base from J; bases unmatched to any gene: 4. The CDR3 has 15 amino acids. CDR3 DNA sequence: TGCGCCAGCAGCTCTGGACAGGGGGTATCCTACGAGCAGTACTTC. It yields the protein CASSSGQGVSYEQYF.

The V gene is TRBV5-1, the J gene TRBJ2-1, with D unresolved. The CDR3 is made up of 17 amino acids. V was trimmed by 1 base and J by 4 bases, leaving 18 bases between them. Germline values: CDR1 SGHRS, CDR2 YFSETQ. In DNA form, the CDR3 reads TGCGCCAGCAGCTTGACCCCTACCTCGGAGCATTACAATGAGCAGTTCTTC. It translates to CASSLTPTSEHYNEQFF.

CDR3 residues: CAWSRGLYSTDTQYF. As DNA, the CDR3 is TGTGCCTGGAGCCGGGGACTGTATAGCACAGATACGCAGTATTTT. The chain uses TRBV30 and TRBJ2-3, with D perhaps TRBD2 (6 bases). CDR3 size: 15 residues. The germline V and J ends were trimmed by 3 bases and 0 bases, with 13 bases remaining between them. Germline loops: CDR1 GTSNPN, CDR2 SVGIG (reference sequence).

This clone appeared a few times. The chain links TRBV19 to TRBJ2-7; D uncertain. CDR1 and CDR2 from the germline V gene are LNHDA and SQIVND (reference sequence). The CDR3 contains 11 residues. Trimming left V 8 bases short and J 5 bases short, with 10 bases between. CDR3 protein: CASAKAHEQYF. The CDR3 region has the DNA TGTGCCAGTGCAAAAGCCCACGAGCAGTACTTC.

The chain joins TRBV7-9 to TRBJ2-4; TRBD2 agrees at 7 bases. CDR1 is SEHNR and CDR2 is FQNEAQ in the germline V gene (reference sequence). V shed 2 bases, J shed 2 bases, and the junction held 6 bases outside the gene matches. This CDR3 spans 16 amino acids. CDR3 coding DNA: TGTGCCAGCAGCTTAATTGTGGGGGGGACCAAAAACATTCAGTACTTC. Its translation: CASSLIVGGTKNIQYF.

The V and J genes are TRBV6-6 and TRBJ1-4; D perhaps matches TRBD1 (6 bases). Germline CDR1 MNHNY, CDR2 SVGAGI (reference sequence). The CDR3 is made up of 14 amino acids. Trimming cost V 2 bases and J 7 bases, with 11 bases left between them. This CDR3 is CASSYGTKSEKLFF. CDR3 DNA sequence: TGTGCCAGCAGTTACGGGACAAAGAGTGAAAAACTGTTTTTT.

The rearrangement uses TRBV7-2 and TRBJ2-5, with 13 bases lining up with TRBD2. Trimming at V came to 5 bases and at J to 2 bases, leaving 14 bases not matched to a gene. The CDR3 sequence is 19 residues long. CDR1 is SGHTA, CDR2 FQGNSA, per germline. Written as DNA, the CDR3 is TGTGCCAGCAGCAACTCTTCCGGGACTAGCGGGATAGTTCAAGAGACCCAGTACTTC. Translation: CASSNSSGTSGIVQETQYF.

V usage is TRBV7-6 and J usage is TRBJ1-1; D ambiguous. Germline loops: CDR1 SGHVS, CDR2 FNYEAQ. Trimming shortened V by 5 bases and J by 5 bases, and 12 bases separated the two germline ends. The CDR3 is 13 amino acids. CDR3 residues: CASSPRSGTEAFF. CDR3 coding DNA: TGTGCCAGCAGCCCGAGGTCTGGGACTGAAGCTTTCTTT. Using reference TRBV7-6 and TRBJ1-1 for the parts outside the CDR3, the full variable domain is GAGVSQSPRYKVTKRGQDVALRCDPISGHVSLYWYRQALGQGPEFLTYFNYEAQQDKSGLPNDRFSAERPEGSISTLTIQRTEQRDSAMYRCASSPRSGTEAFFGQGTRLTVV.

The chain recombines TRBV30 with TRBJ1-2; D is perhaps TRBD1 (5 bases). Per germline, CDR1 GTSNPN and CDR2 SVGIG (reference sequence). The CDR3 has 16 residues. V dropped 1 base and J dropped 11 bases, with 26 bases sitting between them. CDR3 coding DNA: TGTGCCTGGAGTGGACTCCCCCCTGGGGCCCCTGGGGGGTACACCTTC. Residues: CAWSGLPPGAPGGYTF. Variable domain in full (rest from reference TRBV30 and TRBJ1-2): SQTIHQWPATLVQPVGSPLSLECTVEGTSNPNLYWYRQAAGRGLQLLFYSVGIGQISSEVPQNLSASRPQDRQFILSSKKLLLSDSGFYLCAWSGLPPGAPGGYTFGSGTRLTVV.

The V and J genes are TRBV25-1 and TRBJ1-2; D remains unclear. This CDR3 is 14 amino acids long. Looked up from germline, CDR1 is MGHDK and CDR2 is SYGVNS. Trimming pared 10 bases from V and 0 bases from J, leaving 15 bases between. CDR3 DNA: TGTGCCACCCTCGCGGAGCAGACTAACTATGGCTACACCTTC. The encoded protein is CATLAEQTNYGYTF.

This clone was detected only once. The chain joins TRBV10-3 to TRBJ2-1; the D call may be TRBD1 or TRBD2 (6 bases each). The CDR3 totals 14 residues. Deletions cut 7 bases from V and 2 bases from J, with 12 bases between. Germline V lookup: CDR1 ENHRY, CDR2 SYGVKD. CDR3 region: CAIKEGEAYNEQFF. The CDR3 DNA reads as TGTGCCATCAAAGAGGGGGAGGCCTACAATGAGCAGTTCTTC.

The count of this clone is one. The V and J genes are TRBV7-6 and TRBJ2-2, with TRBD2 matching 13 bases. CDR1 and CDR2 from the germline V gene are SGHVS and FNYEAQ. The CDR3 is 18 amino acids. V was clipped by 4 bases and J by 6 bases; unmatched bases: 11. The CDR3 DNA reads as TGTGCCAGCAGCTCCGGACTAGCGGGAGTTGTGCATTCCGGGGAGCTGTTTTTT. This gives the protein CASSSGLAGVVHSGELFF.

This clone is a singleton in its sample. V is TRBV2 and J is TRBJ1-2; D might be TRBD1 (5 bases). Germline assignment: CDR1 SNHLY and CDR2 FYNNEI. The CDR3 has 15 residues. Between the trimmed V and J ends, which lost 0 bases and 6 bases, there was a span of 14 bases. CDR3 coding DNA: TGTGCCAGCAGTGAAGCGCTTGGGGGGTGGAATGGCTACACCTTC. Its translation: CASSEALGGWNGYTF.

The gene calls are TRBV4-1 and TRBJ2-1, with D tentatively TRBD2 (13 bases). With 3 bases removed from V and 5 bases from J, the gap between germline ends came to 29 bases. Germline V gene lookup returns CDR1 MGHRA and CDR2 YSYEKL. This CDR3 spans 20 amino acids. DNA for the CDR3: TGCGCCAGCAGCCAGGGGGACAGGGGGCGACTAGCGGGAGGTCACAATGAGCAGTTCTTC. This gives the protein CASSQGDRGRLAGGHNEQFF.

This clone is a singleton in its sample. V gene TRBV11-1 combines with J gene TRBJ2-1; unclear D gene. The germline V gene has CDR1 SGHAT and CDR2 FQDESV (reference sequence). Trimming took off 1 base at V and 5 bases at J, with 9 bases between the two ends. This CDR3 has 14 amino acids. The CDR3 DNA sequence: TGTGCCAGCAGCTTAGATCCACAGAACAATGAGCAGTTCTTC. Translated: CASSLDPQNNEQFF.